Listed below are T cell receptor beta chains from one sample, sequenced in a study of T cell responses to AZD1222 COVID-19 vaccine. Some clones are missing from TCRdb's copy, which holds only in-frame ones; the method was immunoSEQ multiplex PCR. The data contain roughly 53,000 clones, 70% to 85% of them singletons. Specimen: peripheral blood, collected on day 0 of AZD1222 vaccination. Receptors originate from an adult in good health. Each CDR3 is given with its conserved first and last residue. A D gene is named only where the DNA matches it firmly. The size entry is marked missing in some rows and otherwise reads once, few, many or a size class.

clone_size	v_call	j_call	d_call	cdr3_aa	cdr3_nt
NA	TRBV18	TRBJ2-2	NA	CASSPVQNTGELFF	TGTGCCAGCTCACCGGTACAGAACACCGGGGAGCTGTTTTTT
NA	TRBV19	TRBJ2-1	TRBD2	CASSTRDGTSGSTNSYNEQFF	TGTGCCAGTAGTACACGAGACGGAACTAGCGGGAGTACCAATTCCTACAATGAGCAGTTCTTC
NA	TRBV7-2	TRBJ2-3	NA	CASSLVSQDTQYF	TGTGCCAGCAGCTTAGTATCCCAGGATACGCAGTATTTT
NA	TRBV7-2	TRBJ2-5	NA	CASSLTPQETQYF	TGTGCCAGCAGCTTGACACCCCAAGAGACCCAGTACTTC
once	TRBV30	TRBJ1-5	NA	CAWRKGMEQPQHF	TGTGCCTGGAGGAAAGGGATGGAACAGCCCCAGCATTTT
NA	TRBV27	TRBJ2-7	TRBD1	CASKPDRDDYEQYF	TGTGCCAGCAAACCGGACAGGGATGACTACGAGCAGTACTTC
NA	TRBV27	TRBJ1-5	NA	CASSPQAQGHSNQPQHF	TGTGCCAGCAGTCCCCAGGCCCAGGGCCATAGCAATCAGCCCCAGCATTTT
NA	TRBV19	TRBJ2-7	TRBD2	CASRGLAGGGGYEQYF	TGTGCCAGTAGAGGACTAGCGGGGGGCGGAGGCTACGAGCAGTACTTC
NA	TRBV6-5	TRBJ1-2	NA	CASAFQGDYGYTF	TGTGCCAGCGCATTCCAGGGTGACTATGGCTACACCTTC
NA	TRBV10-3	TRBJ1-3	NA	CAISENSGNTIYF	TGTGCCATCAGTGAGAACTCTGGAAACACCATATATTTT
NA	TRBV30	TRBJ1-2	NA	CALGGTQANYGYTF	TGTGCCCTAGGCGGGACACAAGCTAACTATGGCTACACCTTC
NA	TRBV5-1	TRBJ2-2	NA	CASSIVGTSNTGELFF	TGCGCCAGCAGCATTGTGGGGACGTCGAACACCGGGGAGCTGTTTTTT
NA	TRBV14	TRBJ2-5	NA	CASSHGRIQETQYF	TGTGCCAGCAGCCATGGGCGTATCCAAGAGACCCAGTACTTC